This TCR beta chain is from a study of blood T cell repertoires in COVID-19. Study information: The analysed material was cDNA or gDNA that came from T cells, B-cell-depleted T cells, or PBMCs.

This clone was detected only a few times. The same CDR3 arises from other DNA sequences in this sample as well. Those enrolled, adults aged roughly 18 to 90 years, came from around 25 US areas. Sequencing was performed with immunoSEQ multiplex PCR; in TCRdb, only in-frame clones are kept and a portion is missing. This table has approximately 300,000 clones, around 84% appearing once. V was pared by 3 bases and J by 1 base, with 3 bases between. Germline V gene data show CDR1 as SQVTM and CDR2 as ANQGSEA. The CDR3 spans 11 residues. The clonotype originates from a woman aged 25 to 45 who had been exposed to COVID-19. This sequence joins TRBV29-1 and TRBJ1-1; D remains ambiguous. Sequencing input: PBMCs or T cells enriched from blood (not recorded which). Written as DNA, the CDR3 is TGCAGCGTTGACAGGAACACTGAAGCTTTCTTT. Translation gives CSVDRNTEAFF.